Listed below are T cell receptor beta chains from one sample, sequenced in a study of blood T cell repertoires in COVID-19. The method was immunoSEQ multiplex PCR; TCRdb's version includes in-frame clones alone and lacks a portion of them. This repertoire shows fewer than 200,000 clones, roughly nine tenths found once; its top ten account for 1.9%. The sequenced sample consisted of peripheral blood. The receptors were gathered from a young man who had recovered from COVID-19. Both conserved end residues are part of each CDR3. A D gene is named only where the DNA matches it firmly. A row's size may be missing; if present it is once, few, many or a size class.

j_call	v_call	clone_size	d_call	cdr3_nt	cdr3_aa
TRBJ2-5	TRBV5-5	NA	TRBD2	TGTGCCAGCAGCTTGGCGGCGGGAGGGCTTGCGGAGACCCAGTACTTC	CASSLAAGGLAETQYF
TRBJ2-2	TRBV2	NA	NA	TGTGCCAGCGACCCCTCGGGGTTCGCGGGGAACACCGGGGAGCTGTTTTTT	CASDPSGFAGNTGELFF
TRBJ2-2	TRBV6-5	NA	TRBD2	TGTGCCGTCACCGGCGGGAGGTCGGCCGGGGAGCTGTTTTTT	CAVTGGRSAGELFF
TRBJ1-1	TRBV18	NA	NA	TGTGCCAGCTCACCGCAGGGTACGAGCACTGAAGCTTTCTTT	CASSPQGTSTEAFF
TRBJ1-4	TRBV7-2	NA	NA	TGTGCCAGCAGCTTCGGGATTGCAACTAATGAAAAACTGTTTTTT	CASSFGIATNEKLFF
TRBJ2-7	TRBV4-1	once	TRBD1	TGCGCCAGCAGCCGGAGGGACAGGGAGATCTACGAGCAGTACTTC	CASSRRDREIYEQYF
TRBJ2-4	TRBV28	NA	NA	TGTGCCAGCAGTCCAAGACTATCTGAAGCCAAAAACATTCAGTACTTC	CASSPRLSEAKNIQYF
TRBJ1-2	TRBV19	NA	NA	TGTGCCGGACACAGGGGCTACACCTTC	CAGHRGYTF
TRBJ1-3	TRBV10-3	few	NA	TGTGCCATCAAGGGAGTAAGTGGGAACACCATATATTTT	CAIKGVSGNTIYF
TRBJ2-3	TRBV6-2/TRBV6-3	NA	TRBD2	TGTGCCAGCAGCCGGACTAGCGGGGAGGGTACGCAGTATTTT	CASSRTSGEGTQYF